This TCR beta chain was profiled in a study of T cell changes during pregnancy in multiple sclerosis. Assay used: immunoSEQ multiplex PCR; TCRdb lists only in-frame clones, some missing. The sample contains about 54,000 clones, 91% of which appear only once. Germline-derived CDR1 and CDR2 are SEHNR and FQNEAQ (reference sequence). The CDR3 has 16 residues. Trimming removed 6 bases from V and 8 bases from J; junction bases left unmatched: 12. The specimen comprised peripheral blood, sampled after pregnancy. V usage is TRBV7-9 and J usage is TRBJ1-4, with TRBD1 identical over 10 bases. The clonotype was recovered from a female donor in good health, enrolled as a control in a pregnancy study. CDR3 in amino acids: CASSSSPTGGNEKLFF. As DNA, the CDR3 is TGTGCCAGCAGTTCAAGTCCGACAGGGGGCAACGAAAAACTGTTTTTT.